This T cell receptor (beta chain) was recorded in a study of OX40 agonist ivuxolimab in advanced cancers. Trimming removed 3 bases from V and 7 bases from J, with 16 bases in between. Germline CDR1 is SQVTM and CDR2 is ANQGSEA. The CDR3 contains 13 residues. Libraries were prepared by immunoSEQ multiplex PCR; TCRdb keeps only in-frame clonotypes and omits some of them. The sample shows 65,000 to 95,000 clones, about nine tenths of them seen only once. The source of this sequence is an adult with an advanced solid tumor such as melanoma, head and neck, liver or kidney cancer. The specimen comprised CD4+ or CD8+ T cells sorted from blood, sampled in a trial of the OX40 agonist ivuxolimab. The chain links TRBV29-1 to TRBJ2-7; no definite D call. The CDR3 region has the DNA TGCAGCGTTGAGCTGGGCGGTTTATCGGAGCAGTACTTC. This encodes CSVELGGLSEQYF.